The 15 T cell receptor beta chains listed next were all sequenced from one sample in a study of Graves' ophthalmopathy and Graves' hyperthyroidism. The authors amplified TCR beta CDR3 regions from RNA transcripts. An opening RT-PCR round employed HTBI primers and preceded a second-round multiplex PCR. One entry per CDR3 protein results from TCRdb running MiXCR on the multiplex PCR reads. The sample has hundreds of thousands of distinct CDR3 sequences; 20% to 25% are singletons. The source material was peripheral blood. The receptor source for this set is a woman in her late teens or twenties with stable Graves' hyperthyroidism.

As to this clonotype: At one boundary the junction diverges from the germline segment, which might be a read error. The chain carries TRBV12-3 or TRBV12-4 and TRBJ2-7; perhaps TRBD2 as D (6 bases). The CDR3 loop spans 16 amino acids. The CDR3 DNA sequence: TGTGCCAGCAGTTCCCGTTCTAGCGCGAGTCGGCACGATCAGTACTTC. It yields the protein CASSSRSSASRHDQYF.

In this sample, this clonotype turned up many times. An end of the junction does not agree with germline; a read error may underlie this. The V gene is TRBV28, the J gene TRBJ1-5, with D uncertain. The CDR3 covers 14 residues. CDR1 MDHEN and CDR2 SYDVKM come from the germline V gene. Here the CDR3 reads CASSRPTSNLPQHF. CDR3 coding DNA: TGTGCCAGCAGTCGCCCGACTTCGAATCTGCCCCAGCATTTT.

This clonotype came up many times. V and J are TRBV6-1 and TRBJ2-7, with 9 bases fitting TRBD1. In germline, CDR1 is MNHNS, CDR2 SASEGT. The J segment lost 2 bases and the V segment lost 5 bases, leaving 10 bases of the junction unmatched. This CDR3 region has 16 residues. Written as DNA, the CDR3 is TGTGCCAGCAGTAAGGGGACAGGGAACCAACCCTACGAGCAGTACTTC. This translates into CASSKGTGNQPYEQYF.

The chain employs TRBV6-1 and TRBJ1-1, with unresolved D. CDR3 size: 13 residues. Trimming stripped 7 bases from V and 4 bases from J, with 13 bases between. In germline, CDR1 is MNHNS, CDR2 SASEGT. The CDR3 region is CASNENRFTEAFF. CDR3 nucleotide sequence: TGTGCCAGCAACGAGAACAGATTCACTGAAGCTTTCTTT.

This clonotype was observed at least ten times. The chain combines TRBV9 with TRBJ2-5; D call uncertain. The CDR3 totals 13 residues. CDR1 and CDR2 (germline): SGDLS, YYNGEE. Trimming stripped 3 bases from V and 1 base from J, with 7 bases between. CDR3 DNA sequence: TGTGCCAGCAGCGCTAACACCCAAGAGACCCAGTACTTC. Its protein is CASSANTQETQYF. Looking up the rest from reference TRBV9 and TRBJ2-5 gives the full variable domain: DSGVTQTPKHLITATGQRVTLRCSPRSGDLSVYWYQQSLDQGLQFLIQYYNGEERAKGNILERFSAQQFPDLHSELNLSSLELGDSALYFCASSANTQETQYFGPGTRLLVL.

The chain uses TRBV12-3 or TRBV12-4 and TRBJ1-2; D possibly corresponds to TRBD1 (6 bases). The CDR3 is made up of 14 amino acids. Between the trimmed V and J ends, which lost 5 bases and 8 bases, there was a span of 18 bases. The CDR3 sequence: CASSPLLGGYGYTF. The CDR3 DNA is TGTGCCAGCAGTCCCCTATTAGGGGGGTACGGCTACACCTTC.

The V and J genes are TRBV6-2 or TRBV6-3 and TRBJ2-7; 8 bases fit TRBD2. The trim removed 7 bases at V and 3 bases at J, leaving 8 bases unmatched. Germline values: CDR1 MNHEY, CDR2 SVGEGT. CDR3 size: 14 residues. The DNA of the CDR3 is TGTGCCAGCACCTGGCGGGGGGCGGACTACGAGCAGTACTTC. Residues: CASTWRGADYEQYF.

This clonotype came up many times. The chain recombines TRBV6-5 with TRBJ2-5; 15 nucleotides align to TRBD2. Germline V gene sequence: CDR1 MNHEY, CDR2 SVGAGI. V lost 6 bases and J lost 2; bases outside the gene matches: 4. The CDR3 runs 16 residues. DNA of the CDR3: TGTGCCAGCAGGGGACTAGCGGGAGGCAGGCAAGAGACCCAGTACTTC. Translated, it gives CASRGLAGGRQETQYF.

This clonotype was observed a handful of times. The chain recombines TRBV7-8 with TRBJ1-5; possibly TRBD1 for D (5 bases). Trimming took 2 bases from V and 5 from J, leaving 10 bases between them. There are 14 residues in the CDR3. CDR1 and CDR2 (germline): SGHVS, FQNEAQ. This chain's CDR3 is CASSLIGAHQPQHF. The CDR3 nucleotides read TGTGCCAGCAGCTTAATAGGGGCGCATCAGCCCCAGCATTTT.

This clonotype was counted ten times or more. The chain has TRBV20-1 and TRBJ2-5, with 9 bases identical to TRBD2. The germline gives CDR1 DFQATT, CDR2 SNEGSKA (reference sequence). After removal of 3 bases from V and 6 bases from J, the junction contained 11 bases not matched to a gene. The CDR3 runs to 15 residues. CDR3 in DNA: TGCAGTGCTAGTGGCGGGAGGGCCGTCGTGAAGACCCAGTACTTC. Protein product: CSASGGRAVVKTQYF.

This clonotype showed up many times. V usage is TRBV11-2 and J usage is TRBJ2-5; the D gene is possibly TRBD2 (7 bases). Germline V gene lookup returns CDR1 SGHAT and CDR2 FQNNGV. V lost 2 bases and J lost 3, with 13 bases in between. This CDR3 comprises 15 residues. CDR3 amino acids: CASSLQGRGEETQYF. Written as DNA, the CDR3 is TGTGCCAGCAGCTTACAGGGGAGGGGTGAAGAGACCCAGTACTTC. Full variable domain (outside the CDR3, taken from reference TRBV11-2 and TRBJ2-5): EAGVAQSPRYKIIEKRQSVAFWCNPISGHATLYWYQQILGQGPKLLIQFQNNGVVDDSQLPKDRFSAERLKGVDSTLKIQPAKLEDSAVYLCASSLQGRGEETQYFGPGTRLLVL.

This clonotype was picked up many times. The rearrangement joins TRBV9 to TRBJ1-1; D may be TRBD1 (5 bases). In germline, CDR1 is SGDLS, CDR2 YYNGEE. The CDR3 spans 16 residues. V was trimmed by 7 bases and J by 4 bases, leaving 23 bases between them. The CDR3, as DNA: TGTGCCAGCGCGAGACTTTCCAGGGCTTACGGCACTGAAGCTTTCTTT. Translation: CASARLSRAYGTEAFF.

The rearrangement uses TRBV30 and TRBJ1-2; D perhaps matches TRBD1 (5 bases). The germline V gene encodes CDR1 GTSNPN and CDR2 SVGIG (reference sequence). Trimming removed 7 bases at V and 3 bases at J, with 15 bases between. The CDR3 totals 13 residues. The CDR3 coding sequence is TGTGCCTCCCAAAGGGGCAGAGACTATGGCTACACCTTC. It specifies CASQRGRDYGYTF.

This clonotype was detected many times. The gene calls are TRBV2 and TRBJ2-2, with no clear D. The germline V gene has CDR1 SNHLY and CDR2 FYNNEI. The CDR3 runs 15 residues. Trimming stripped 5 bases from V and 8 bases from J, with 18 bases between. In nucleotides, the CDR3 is TGTGCCAGCAGTTCCCGTTTCTTGGAGAAGGGGGAGCTGTTTTTT. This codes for CASSSRFLEKGELFF. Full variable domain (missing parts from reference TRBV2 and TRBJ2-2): EPEVTQTPSHQVTQMGQEVILRCVPISNHLYFYWYRQILGQKVEFLVSFYNNEISEKSEIFDDQFSVERPDGSNFTLKIRSTKLEDSAMYFCASSSRFLEKGELFFGEGSRLTVL.

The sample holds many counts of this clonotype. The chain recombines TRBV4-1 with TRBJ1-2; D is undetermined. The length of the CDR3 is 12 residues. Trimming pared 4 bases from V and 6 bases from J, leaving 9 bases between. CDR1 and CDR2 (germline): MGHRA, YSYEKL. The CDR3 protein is CASSRERDGYTF. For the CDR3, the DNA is TGCGCCAGCAGCCGGGAGCGGGATGGCTACACCTTC.